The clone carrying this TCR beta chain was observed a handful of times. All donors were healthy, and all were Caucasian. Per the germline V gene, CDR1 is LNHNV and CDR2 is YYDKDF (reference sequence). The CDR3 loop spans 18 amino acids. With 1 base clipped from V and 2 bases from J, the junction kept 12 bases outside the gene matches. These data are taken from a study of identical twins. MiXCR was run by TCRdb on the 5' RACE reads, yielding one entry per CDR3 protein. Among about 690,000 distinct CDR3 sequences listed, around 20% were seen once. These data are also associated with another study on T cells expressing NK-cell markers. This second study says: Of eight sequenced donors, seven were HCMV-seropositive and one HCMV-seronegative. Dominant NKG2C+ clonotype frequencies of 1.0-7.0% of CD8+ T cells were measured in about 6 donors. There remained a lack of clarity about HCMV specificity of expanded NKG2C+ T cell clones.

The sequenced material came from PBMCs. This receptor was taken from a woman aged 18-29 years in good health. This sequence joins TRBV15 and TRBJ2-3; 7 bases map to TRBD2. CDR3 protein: CATSRVAGAIPLTDTQYF. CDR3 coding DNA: TGTGCCACCAGCAGAGTCGCGGGAGCCATCCCCCTCACAGATACGCAGTATTTT.